The clone carrying this T cell receptor (beta chain) was counted many times. What it binds is unknown. CDR1 and CDR2 from the germline V gene are DFQATT and SNEGSKA (reference sequence). Trimming took off 0 bases at V and 2 bases at J, with 10 bases between the two ends. The CDR3 is 14 amino acids. The sample originates from a study of blood T cells in healthy people across ages. Ranging in age from roughly 6 to 100, the donors were healthy Caucasian individuals from Russia. Study outcomes and limitations: Age advanced and TCR beta diversity per million T cells fell, roughly linearly. TCR beta diversity correlated strongly with naive T cell percentage.

Then a second PCR, running roughly 7 to 11 cycles, was carried out with a sample-barcoded 5' primer and a J-beta primer mix. A minimum of 2.5 million CDR3-containing paired-end reads was obtained for each sample. TCRdb fed the 5' RACE reads into MiXCR, producing one record per CDR3 protein. The sample lists roughly 1.5 million distinct CDR3 sequences, 35% to 45% occurring once. Sequencing was performed on blood. V and J are TRBV20-1 and TRBJ1-1; D call uncertain. This sequence originates from a woman aged 18-30 years in good health. CDR3 nucleotides: TGCAGTGCTAGAGATGGGCAGATCAACACTGAAGCTTTCTTT. This translates into CSARDGQINTEAFF.